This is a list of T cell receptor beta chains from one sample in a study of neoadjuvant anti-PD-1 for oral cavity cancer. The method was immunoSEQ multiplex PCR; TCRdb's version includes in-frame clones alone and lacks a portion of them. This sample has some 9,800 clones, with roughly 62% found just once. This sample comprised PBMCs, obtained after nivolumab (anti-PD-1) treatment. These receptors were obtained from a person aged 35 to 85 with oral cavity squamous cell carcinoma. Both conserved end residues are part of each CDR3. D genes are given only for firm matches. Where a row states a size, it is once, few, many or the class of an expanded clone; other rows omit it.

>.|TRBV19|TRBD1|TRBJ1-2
TGTGCCAGTAGTTCAGGGGGCGATGGCTACACCTTC
CASSSGGDGYTF
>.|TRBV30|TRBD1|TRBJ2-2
TGTGCCTGGAGGGAACAGGGGGCGCAGGCCGGGGAGCTGTTTTTT
CAWREQGAQAGELFF
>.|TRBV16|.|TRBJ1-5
TGTGCCAGCAGCCGCCCGGGGAAGACGGGGGAACTTAGCAATCAGCCCCAGCATTTT
CASSRPGKTGELSNQPQHF
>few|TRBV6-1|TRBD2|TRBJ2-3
TGTGCCAGCAGTGAAACGATCGCGGGAGGCACAGATACGCAGTATTTT
CASSETIAGGTDTQYF
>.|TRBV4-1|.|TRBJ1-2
TGCGCCAGCAGCCATCAGGGGCGCAACTATGGCTACACCTTC
CASSHQGRNYGYTF
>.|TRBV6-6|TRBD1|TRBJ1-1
TGTGCTTGCACAGGGGAGATGAACACTGAAGCTTTCTTT
CACTGEMNTEAFF
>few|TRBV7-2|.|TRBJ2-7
TGTGCCAGCAGCTTAGTAGGCTACGAGCAGTACTTC
CASSLVGYEQYF
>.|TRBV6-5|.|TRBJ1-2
TGTGCCAGCAGTTACTTGGGCCAGGTTAACTATGGCTACACCTTC
CASSYLGQVNYGYTF
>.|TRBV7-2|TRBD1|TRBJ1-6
TGTGCCAGCAGCTCCCGACAGGGACACTCTTCACCCCTCCACTTT
CASSSRQGHSSPLHF
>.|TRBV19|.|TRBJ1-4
TGTGCCAGTAGTATAGAGGGGAGGAGGACTAATGAAAAACTGTTTTTT
CASSIEGRRTNEKLFF
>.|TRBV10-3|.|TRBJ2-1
TGTGCCATCAGTGAGTCTATGGCGGGATCCTACAATGAGCAGTTCTTC
CAISESMAGSYNEQFF
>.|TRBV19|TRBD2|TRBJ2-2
TGTGCCAGTAGGGCAGCGGGGGGGGTCGGGGAGCTGTTTTTT
CASRAAGGVGELFF
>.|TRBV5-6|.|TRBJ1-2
TGTGCCAGCAGCTTGGCCGGGGTGTTCTATGGCTACACCTTC
CASSLAGVFYGYTF
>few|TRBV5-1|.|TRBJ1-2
TGCGCCAGCAGGCTTGATGCAGGAGCAAACTATGGCTACACCTTC
CASRLDAGANYGYTF
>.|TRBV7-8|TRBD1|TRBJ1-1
TGTGCCAGCAGCTTGCCGACAGGGCAGAACACTGAAGCTTTCTTT
CASSLPTGQNTEAFF
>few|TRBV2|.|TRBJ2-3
TGTGCCAGCAGTGATGACTCACATACGCAGTATTTT
CASSDDSHTQYF
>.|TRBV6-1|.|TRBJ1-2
TGTGCCAGCGGTCGACACAACTATGGCTACACCTTC
CASGRHNYGYTF
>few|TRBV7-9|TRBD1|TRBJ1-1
TGTGCCGGGTCTCTCTTTGGGACAGGGGGCATTGGGACTGAAGCTTTCTTT
CAGSLFGTGGIGTEAFF